A selection of T cell receptor beta chains follows, all from one sample in a study of OX40 agonist ivuxolimab in advanced cancers. Method: immunoSEQ multiplex PCR; TCRdb's copy keeps in-frame clones and lacks some. Of approximately 40,000 clones in the sample, 82% were seen once. Sequenced material: CD4+ or CD8+ T cells sorted from blood, taken in a trial of the OX40 agonist ivuxolimab. All receptors come from an adult with an advanced solid tumor such as melanoma, head and neck, liver or kidney cancer. CDR3s include the opening cysteine and the closing phenylalanine or tryptophan. A D gene is named only where the DNA matches it firmly. Size is omitted from some rows. Given values are once, few, many or a class for expanded clones.

cdr3_nt	cdr3_aa	d_call	v_call	j_call	clone_size	cdr3_length
TGCGCCAGCAGCCAAGATACAGGGGAGGACACTGAAGCTTTCTTT	CASSQDTGEDTEAFF	TRBD1	TRBV4-3	TRBJ1-1	.	15
TGTGCCAGCATCGTCTCTGGGGCCAACGTCCTGACTTTC	CASIVSGANVLTF	.	TRBV6-5	TRBJ2-6	.	13
TGCAGTGCGGAGGGGGGGGATGGCTACACCTTC	CSAEGGDGYTF	.	TRBV20-1	TRBJ1-2	once	11
TGCAGCGTTGAAGATCTGATCTCTGGGGCCAACGTCCTGACTTTC	CSVEDLISGANVLTF	.	TRBV29-1	TRBJ2-6	.	15
TGTGCCAGCAGCTTAGGTGGCGAAAACACCGGGGAGCTGTTTTTT	CASSLGGENTGELFF	.	TRBV7-2	TRBJ2-2	.	15
TGCAGCGTTGAAGACTGGCAGGACGGCTACACCTTC	CSVEDWQDGYTF	.	TRBV29-1	TRBJ1-2	.	12
TGCGCCAGCAGCTTGGAAGGTTCTCGCACAGATACGCAGTATTTT	CASSLEGSRTDTQYF	.	TRBV5-1	TRBJ2-3	.	15
TGTGCCAGCAGCGCGGAAATAAATCAGCCCCAGCATTTT	CASSAEINQPQHF	.	TRBV5-5	TRBJ1-5	once	13
TGTGCCAGCAGCCAAGGGGCCTCGGGCGAGCAGTACTTC	CASSQGASGEQYF	.	TRBV14	TRBJ2-7	once	13
TGTGCCTGGAGCCCCGGGGACCGGACTTTATATGGCTACACCTTC	CAWSPGDRTLYGYTF	.	TRBV30	TRBJ1-2	.	15
TGTGCCAGCAGCTTAGACAGGGGACGGAACACTGAAGCTTTCTTT	CASSLDRGRNTEAFF	TRBD1	TRBV13	TRBJ1-1	.	15
TGCGCCAGCAGCCAAGAACCCGGGTTCGCTTTCTTT	CASSQEPGFAFF	.	TRBV4-1	TRBJ1-1	.	12
TGCGCCAGCAGCTTAGGTGGTGGCAGGGTCCAAGAGACCCAGTACTTC	CASSLGGGRVQETQYF	.	TRBV5-1	TRBJ2-5	.	16
TGTGCCTGGGAATCAGGGAGAAATCAGCCCCAGCATTTT	CAWESGRNQPQHF	.	TRBV30	TRBJ1-5	.	13
TGTGCCAGTAAGGAGGAAAAACTGTTTTTT	CASKEEKLFF	.	TRBV19	TRBJ1-4	.	10
TGTGCCAGCAGCTTAGGACTAGCTTCCTACAATGAGCAGTTCTTC	CASSLGLASYNEQFF	TRBD2	TRBV11-3	TRBJ2-1	.	15
TGTGCCAGCAGCGACGGAGGGCTAGGAGGCGATGAGCAGTTCTTC	CASSDGGLGGDEQFF	.	TRBV5-4	TRBJ2-1	.	15
TGTGCCAGCAGCTTAGGAAGCGTTCAAGAGACCCAGTACTTC	CASSLGSVQETQYF	.	TRBV7-9	TRBJ2-5	.	14
TGTGCCAGCAGTGACGTGGAATGGCACGAGCAGTACTTC	CASSDVEWHEQYF	.	TRBV6-1	TRBJ2-7	.	13
TGTGCCAGCAGCTTAAGCGGGAGAGGCGAGCAGTACTTC	CASSLSGRGEQYF	TRBD2	TRBV7-6	TRBJ2-7	few	13
TGTGCCAGCAGCCGGGGGGGTCCGACTGAAGCTTTCTTT	CASSRGGPTEAFF	.	TRBV11-3	TRBJ1-1	once	13
TGTGCCAGCAGTTACTCCGGGGGCAACTATAATTCACCCCTCCACTTT	CASSYSGGNYNSPLHF	.	TRBV6-6	TRBJ1-6	.	16
TGCGCCAGCAGCTTGGACGTACGGACTAGCGGGAGACACGAGCAGTACTTC	CASSLDVRTSGRHEQYF	TRBD2	TRBV5-1	TRBJ2-7	.	17
TGTGCCAGTAGCAGGGACAAAGGACTGGAGCAGTACTTC	CASSRDKGLEQYF	.	TRBV19	TRBJ2-7	.	13
TGTGCCAACTCCCGGCCGGCCAGGGGCCAGTACAATGAGCAGTTCTTC	CANSRPARGQYNEQFF	.	TRBV7-2	TRBJ2-1	.	16
TGTGCCTGGAACCCCGGACAGGTTCCTGAAGCTTTCTTT	CAWNPGQVPEAFF	TRBD1	TRBV30	TRBJ1-1	.	13
TGCGCCAGCAGCCAGGGCGGGGGCACTGGGGCCAACGTCCTGACTTTC	CASSQGGGTGANVLTF	.	TRBV4-1	TRBJ2-6	.	16
TGTGCCACCAGCAGAGATTCAGGGGGGTACTACGAGCAGTACTTC	CATSRDSGGYYEQYF	.	TRBV15	TRBJ2-7	.	15
TGTGCCAGCAGTGAAAGGCAGGGGGCCTATGGCTACACCTTC	CASSERQGAYGYTF	TRBD1	TRBV2	TRBJ1-2	.	14
TGTGCCAGCAGCTTAGCTGGGTGGAATAGCAATCAGCCCCAGCATTTT	CASSLAGWNSNQPQHF	.	TRBV7-8	TRBJ1-5	.	16
TGTGCAGCGGGTGTCCTATCCTACAATGAGCAGTTCTTC	CAAGVLSYNEQFF	.	TRBV19	TRBJ2-1	.	13
TGTGCCAGCAGCAAAGACCGGGCAGGGGAGGACTTGGCTGGCTACACCTTC	CASSKDRAGEDLAGYTF	.	TRBV21-1	TRBJ1-2	few	17
TGCGCCAGCAGCCGAGGACAGGCCGGGGCCAAAAACATTCAGTACTTC	CASSRGQAGAKNIQYF	TRBD1	TRBV23-1	TRBJ2-4	.	16
TGTGCCAGCAGCCTCCCGGGTAGCGGGAGGTTGCAGTTCTTC	CASSLPGSGRLQFF	TRBD2	TRBV7-2	TRBJ2-1	.	14
TGTGCCAGCAGTCAAGGGGGCTTGCCCTATGGCTACACCTTC	CASSQGGLPYGYTF	TRBD1	TRBV6-5	TRBJ1-2	.	14
TGTGCCAGCAGCTTAGGCTCTGGAAACACCATATATTTT	CASSLGSGNTIYF	.	TRBV7-7	TRBJ1-3	.	13
TGTGCCTGGGGCCTCCAGCGGGCCTACGAGCAGTACTTC	CAWGLQRAYEQYF	.	TRBV30	TRBJ2-7	.	13
TGCGCCAGCAGCTTGGGGATGGGGGAGTCCTATGGCTACACCTTC	CASSLGMGESYGYTF	.	TRBV5-1	TRBJ1-2	.	15
TGTGCCAGTAGTACACCGGGTAGGGGACAAGAGACCCAGTACTTC	CASSTPGRGQETQYF	.	TRBV19	TRBJ2-5	few	15
TGTGCCAGCAGCTTAGATTATAGCGGGGGTCCCCCCAATGAGCAGTTCTTC	CASSLDYSGGPPNEQFF	TRBD2	TRBV7-2	TRBJ2-1	.	17
TGTGCCAGCTCACCACCGACTAGCCGAGAGACCCAGTACTTC	CASSPPTSRETQYF	TRBD2	TRBV18	TRBJ2-5	.	14
TGTGCCAGCACCGTGGGTACCCGAGGTAGCACCATATATTTT	CASTVGTRGSTIYF	.	TRBV19	TRBJ1-3	.	14
TGTGCCAGCAGTACTGTGACAGGGGAGACTGAAGCTTTCTTT	CASSTVTGETEAFF	TRBD1	TRBV25-1	TRBJ1-1	.	14